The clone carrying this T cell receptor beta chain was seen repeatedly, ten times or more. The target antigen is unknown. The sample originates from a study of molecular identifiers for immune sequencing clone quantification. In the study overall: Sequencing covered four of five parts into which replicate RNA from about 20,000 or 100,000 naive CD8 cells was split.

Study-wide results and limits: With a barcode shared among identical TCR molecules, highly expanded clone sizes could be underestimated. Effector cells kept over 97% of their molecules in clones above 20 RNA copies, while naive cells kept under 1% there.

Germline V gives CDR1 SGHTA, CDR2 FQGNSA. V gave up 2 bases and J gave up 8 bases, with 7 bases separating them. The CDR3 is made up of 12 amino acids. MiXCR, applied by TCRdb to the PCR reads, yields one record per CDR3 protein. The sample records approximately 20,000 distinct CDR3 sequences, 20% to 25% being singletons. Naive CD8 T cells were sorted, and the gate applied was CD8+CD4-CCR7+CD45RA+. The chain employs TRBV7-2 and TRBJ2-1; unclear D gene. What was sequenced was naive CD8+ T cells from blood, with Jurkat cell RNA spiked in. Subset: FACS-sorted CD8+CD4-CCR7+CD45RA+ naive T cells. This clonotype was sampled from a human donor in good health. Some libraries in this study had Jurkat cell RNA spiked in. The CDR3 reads CASSLQLDEQFF. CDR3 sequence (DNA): TGTGCCAGCAGCTTACAGCTGGATGAGCAGTTCTTC.